The subject of this entry is one T cell receptor beta chain. The sample belongs to a study of human T cells and chemical hapten exposure. The time point here: patch test 2, 6 weeks after DPC sensitization. Treatment of the sample: therapeutic diphenylcyclopropenone sensitization with weekly scalp DPC. With 0 bases removed from V and 3 bases from J, the gap between germline ends came to 7 bases. The CDR3 sequence is 14 residues long. Germline-derived CDR1 and CDR2 are SGHRS and YFSETQ. TCRdb passed the RACE reads through MiXCR, listing each CDR3 protein once. The repertoire holds a few hundred thousand distinct CDR3 sequences, about 6.3% seen once, with about 5.4% in the top ten.

The material was whole blood, obtained in connection with sensitization to the hapten diphenylcyclopropenone (DPC). The receptor comes from a woman aged 18-29 years with alopecia areata. Some clones in this sample may be carry-over from other donors' samples. The rearrangement joins TRBV5-1 to TRBJ1-3; D not resolved. In DNA form, the CDR3 reads TGCGCCAGCAGCTTGGCCGAGAATGGAAACACCATATATTTT. It yields the protein CASSLAENGNTIYF.